One T cell receptor (beta chain) is described in this entry. The data were taken from a study of blood T cell repertoires in COVID-19. Study-level information: Acute and convalescent COVID-19 specimens originated in the United States, Italy and Spain. Nucleic acid was either cDNA or gDNA, and it came from T cells, B-cell-depleted T cells, or PBMCs.

The CDR3 totals 19 residues. V trimming: 2 bases; J trimming: 1 base; junction bases outside the gene matches: 11. Germline assignment: CDR1 KGHDR and CDR2 SFDVKD. Per the original data handling: It was from reference gene primer amplification that nucleated cell counts were estimated. Only in-frame clones appear in the TCRdb table, and some are missing; sequencing was by immunoSEQ multiplex PCR. Clone size and V and J calls were adopted from that table, with D and trimming inferred from the DNA. Of 200,000 to 250,000 clones in the sample, 87% were seen once. This chain uses TRBV24-1 with TRBJ1-2; the match to TRBD1 covers 11 bases. The TCR was taken from a man younger than 35 with active or convalescent COVID-19. The source material was peripheral blood. CDR3 sequence reads: CATSDCLRDRGIHNYGYTF. The CDR3 nucleotides read TGTGCCACCAGTGATTGCCTCCGGGACAGGGGGATTCATAACTATGGCTACACCTTC.